This TCR beta chain was captured by sequencing in a study of control samples from healthy donors and cancer patients. Data came from immunoSEQ multiplex PCR; TCRdb stores just in-frame clones and leaves some out. The sample holds some 200,000 clones, around 91% seen once. The germline V gene encodes CDR1 SGHTA and CDR2 FQGNSA. This CDR3 is built from 14 residues. The germline V and J ends were trimmed by 3 bases and 5 bases, with 12 bases remaining between them. The rearrangement links TRBV7-2 to TRBJ2-3, with D possibly matching TRBD2 (6 bases). The specimen was blood. The clonotype originates from a woman in her 30s in good health. CDR3 sequence reads: CASSLAGQQDTQYF. The CDR3 bases are TGTGCCAGCAGCTTGGCGGGGCAGCAAGATACGCAGTATTTT.